The 18 T cell receptor beta chains in this list originate from one sample, sequenced in a study of identical twins. From the 5' RACE reads, TCRdb called clonotypes with MiXCR, one entry per CDR3 protein. The data hold roughly 240,000 distinct CDR3 sequences, with approximately 7.3% observed a single time. These data were also filed under a second study, of yellow fever vaccine responses in identical twins.

Sequenced input: CD8+ T cells sorted from blood. The receptors derive from a woman aged 18-35 years in good health.

This clonotype was counted many times. The chain links TRBV15 to TRBJ2-3, with D perhaps TRBD2 (5 bases). V was trimmed by 6 bases and J by 0 bases, leaving 19 bases between them. The germline V gene has CDR1 LNHNV and CDR2 YYDKDF (reference sequence). This CDR3 comprises 17 residues. CDR3 coding DNA: TGTGCCACCAGAAGAAGCCTGCTAGCAACAAGCACAGATACGCAGTATTTT. Protein product: CATRRSLLATSTDTQYF.

This sequence joins TRBV12-3 or TRBV12-4 and TRBJ2-1; TRBD1 or TRBD2 may be the D gene (5 bases each). V was cut by 7 bases and J by 4 bases, with 14 bases left in between. This CDR3 is 14 amino acids long. The CDR3 here is CASTPGTDYNEQFF. The CDR3 DNA sequence: TGTGCCAGCACCCCCGGGACGGATTACAATGAGCAGTTCTTC.

The rearrangement links TRBV13 to TRBJ1-1; 7 nucleotides align to TRBD1. The CDR3 is 14 residues long. CDR1 is PRHDT and CDR2 is FYEKMQ in the germline V gene (reference sequence). Germline trimming cut 7 bases from V and 5 bases from J; bases unmatched to any gene: 10. The CDR3 sequence is CASTSQGTGTEAFF. CDR3 nucleotide sequence: TGTGCCAGCACCTCACAGGGGACTGGGACTGAAGCTTTCTTT.

Written as DNA, the CDR3 is TGTGCCAGCAGCCCTCTTTGGCGGGGGGGCGAAGAGACCCAGTACTTC. This codes for CASSPLWRGGEETQYF. The chain is built from TRBV3-1 and TRBJ2-5; 9 nucleotides line up with TRBD2. Losses at the gene ends were 4 bases for V and 3 bases for J; bases not matched to a gene: 9. This CDR3 contains 16 residues. Germline lookup yields CDR1 LGHDT and CDR2 YNNKEL (reference sequence).

This clonotype was counted at least ten times. The chain joins TRBV11-1 to TRBJ2-1; 8 bases are shared with TRBD2. V trimming: 4 bases; J trimming: 7 bases; junction bases outside the gene matches: 27. The CDR3 has 21 residues. Germline V gene lookup returns CDR1 SGHAT and CDR2 FQDESV (reference sequence). The CDR3 nucleotides read TGTGCCAGCAGCTCTCTACTTCCCTCCTCTTTCTTCGAGCGACTAGCGAATGAGCAGTTCTTC. It specifies CASSSLLPSSFFERLANEQFF.

This clonotype occurred many times. The rearrangement links TRBV7-9 to TRBJ2-3, with 8 positions matching TRBD1. V dropped 5 bases and J dropped 4; count of bases not matched to a gene: 8. Germline loops: CDR1 SEHNR, CDR2 FQNEAQ (reference sequence). The CDR3 is 15 amino acids. In nucleotides, the CDR3 is TGTGCCAGCAGCCCGACAGGGGAGGAGGCAGATACGCAGTATTTT. It translates to CASSPTGEEADTQYF.

This clonotype was recorded a few times. The J gene is TRBJ2-7, the V gene TRBV5-5; perhaps TRBD1 as D (6 bases). The CDR3 is made up of 14 amino acids. CDR1 SGHKS and CDR2 YYEKEE come from the germline V gene (reference sequence). V was clipped by 4 bases and J by 2 bases, with 13 bases between them. The DNA for the CDR3 is TGTGCCAGCAGCCTGGCCACAGGGACCTACGAGCAGTACTTC. This translates into CASSLATGTYEQYF.

This clonotype showed up many times. The rearrangement joins TRBV12-3 or TRBV12-4 to TRBJ2-7; D is unclear. The CDR3 has 13 residues. The V end was cut by 4 bases, the J end by 3 bases, with 10 bases between. The CDR3 bases are TGTGCCAGCAGTTCGAACCCAAGCTACGAGCAGTACGTC. Translating gives CASSSNPSYEQYV.

The V gene is TRBV20-1, the J gene TRBJ2-1; D remains ambiguous. Trimming took 0 bases from V and 10 from J, leaving 7 bases between them. Germline CDR1 DFQATT, CDR2 SNEGSKA (reference sequence). This CDR3 has 11 amino acids. The CDR3 nucleotides read TGCAGTGCTAGAGAAAGCAGGGAGCAGTTCTTC. The encoded protein is CSARESREQFF.

In its sample, this clonotype was seen a few times. The DNA of the CDR3 is TGCGCCAGCAGCTTGGAGGGGACAGGGGCGCACGAGCAGTACTTC. Encoded protein: CASSLEGTGAHEQYF. The rearrangement joins TRBV5-1 to TRBJ2-7; TRBD1 matches 10 bases. The CDR3 covers 15 residues. Germline lookup yields CDR1 SGHRS and CDR2 YFSETQ. The junction had 5 bases not matched to a gene; V was cut back by 0 bases and J by 5 bases.

In its sample, this clonotype was seen many times. This chain joins TRBV5-1 and TRBJ1-2; 9 positions agree with TRBD1. Trimming removed 0 bases from V and 3 bases from J; junction bases left unmatched: 3. The CDR3 sequence is 15 residues long. Germline CDR1 and CDR2: SGHRS and YFSETQ. CDR3 protein: CASSLGTGVDYGYTF. The DNA for the CDR3 is TGCGCCAGCAGCTTGGGGACAGGGGTTGACTATGGCTACACCTTC.

This chain connects TRBV7-9 to TRBJ2-7, with D perhaps matching TRBD1 (6 bases). Trimming cost V 3 bases and J 5 bases, with 11 bases left between them. This CDR3 is built from 13 residues. Per the germline V gene, CDR1 is SEHNR and CDR2 is FQNEAQ (reference sequence). The CDR3 coding sequence is TGTGCCAGCAGCTTCGTGGGGGCCCACGAGCAGTACGTC. Translating it yields CASSFVGAHEQYV.

This clonotype occurred many times. V is TRBV12-3 or TRBV12-4 and J is TRBJ2-2; 11 nucleotides line up with TRBD2. This CDR3 has 15 amino acids. The trim removed 8 bases at V and 5 bases at J, leaving 7 bases unmatched. In DNA form, the CDR3 reads TGTGCCAGCTGGATAGCGGGAGGGGGTACCGGGGAGCTGTTTTTT. Amino acids: CASWIAGGGTGELFF.

This clonotype was counted between two and nine times. V is TRBV15 and J is TRBJ1-5, with 8 bases fitting TRBD1. Looked up from germline, CDR1 is LNHNV and CDR2 is YYDKDF (reference sequence). The CDR3 extends over 17 amino acids. Trimming cost V 1 base and J 9 bases; bases outside gene matches: 14. CDR3 nucleotide sequence: TGTGCCACCAGCAGAGCGGGTCAGGGGGCGAATCTGTTGCCCCAGCATTTT. Its protein product is CATSRAGQGANLLPQHF.

The chain employs TRBV28 and TRBJ2-7; unclear D gene. The CDR3 covers 15 residues. The germline V gene encodes CDR1 MDHEN and CDR2 SYDVKM. V shed 9 bases and J shed 3 bases, with 21 bases lying between them. This chain's CDR3 is CASRADRSPFYEQYF. The DNA for the CDR3 is TGTGCCAGTCGGGCGGACCGATCCCCATTCTACGAGCAGTACTTC. Full variable domain (outside the CDR3, taken from reference TRBV28 and TRBJ2-7): DVKVTQSSRYLVKRTGEKVFLECVQDMDHENMFWYRQDPGLGLRLIYFSYDVKMKEKGDIPEGYSVSREKKERFSLILESASTNQTSMYLCASRADRSPFYEQYFGPGTRLTVT.

In this sample, this clonotype turned up many times. This chain joins TRBV13 and TRBJ1-1; possibly TRBD1 for D (6 bases). Germline CDR1 and CDR2: PRHDT and FYEKMQ (reference sequence). CDR3 size: 14 residues. Trimming took 5 bases from V and 4 from J, leaving 14 bases between them. CDR3: CASSPTQGSTEAFF. The CDR3 nucleotides are TGTGCCAGCAGCCCGACCCAGGGGAGCACTGAAGCTTTCTTT. The full variable domain, in which reference TRBV13 and TRBJ1-1 provide the parts outside the CDR3, is AAGVIQSPRHLIKEKRETATLKCYPIPRHDTVYWYQQGPGQDPQFLISFYEKMQSDKGSIPDRFSAQQFSDYHSELNMSSLELGDSALYFCASSPTQGSTEAFFGQGTRLTVV.

V is TRBV7-8 and J is TRBJ1-5; D is perhaps TRBD1 (5 bases). Trimming took 5 bases from V and 5 from J, leaving 19 bases between them. Germline CDR1 is SGHVS and CDR2 is FQNEAQ. The CDR3 loop spans 16 amino acids. CDR3 protein: CASSRRGQRGDQPQHF. The CDR3 bases are TGTGCCAGCAGCCGTCGCGGTCAAAGAGGGGATCAGCCCCAGCATTTT.

At least ten counts were recorded for this clonotype. The V and J genes are TRBV29-1 and TRBJ2-1, with D possibly being TRBD1 (6 bases). Germline V CDR1 and CDR2: SQVTM, ANQGSEA. There are 13 residues in the CDR3. The V end lost 2 bases, the J end lost 6 bases, and 11 bases lay between the germline ends. The CDR3: CSVEQGLSNEQFF. The CDR3 DNA reads TGCAGCGTTGAACAGGGGTTATCCAATGAGCAGTTCTTC.